Here is one T cell receptor (beta chain) with its context. Its antigen is currently not known. One base away there is no much larger clone; base qualities are not given. V is reduced by 1 base and J by 11 bases, leaving a spacing of 14 bases between them. The CDR3 sequence holds 13 residues, the cysteine and phenylalanine included. Solely the CDR3 DNA is kept, with 39 bases framed from the first base. CDR1 and CDR2 were assigned from the germline V gene as SGHTA and FQGNSA. This record belongs to a study of cytomegalovirus exposure and HLA in healthy donors (dated by TCRdb to 2015 to 2018). Regarding the research as a whole: An earlier analysis of 550 to 700 of the donors reported roughly 300 Gb of sequence data and 100 million to 130 million unique TCR beta sequences from about 200 million T cells. Because of strong linkage in the cohort, four to six DR-DQ haplotypes were treated as single units for association and clustering. Genome-wide SNP genotypes for about three fifths of the roughly 700 donors were used in a later genetic analysis, which treated that subset as a discovery cohort. An early release that covered approximately 600 HLA-typed donors contained about 290 gigabases of sequencing data and roughly 84 million unique TCR sequences. To study patterns of TCR occurrence, a later analysis re-analyzed previously published TCR beta repertoires from 650 to 750 donors and added high-resolution HLA genotyping. The later analysis used no new phenotypic data to find candidate immune exposures, relying instead on TCR beta sequences and their occurrence across donors. The study aimed to test whether cataloging public T cell receptors could reveal signatures of past pathogen exposure. Along with the roughly 700-subject first cohort, a separate validation cohort of around 120 different subjects was used. To predict cytomegalovirus infection status, the study brought together high-throughput TCR immunosequencing, statistical association of individual TCRs with disease status, and machine learning. On average, approximately 250,000 unique TCR beta nucleotide sequences were sequenced per donor among a few hundred genotyped donors of the cohort, with 15% to 20% of those sequences being non-productive. Alongside the repertoire data, information on donor age, sex, ethnicity and CMV serostatus was compiled. Of the 300 to 400 genotyped donors, 65% to 90% fell in the genetic ancestry cluster associated with self-reported Caucasian donors. HLA typing covered class I and class II loci at four-digit resolution. Typing coverage varied by locus: about 629-630 donors for A, B, C, DRB1 and DQB1; approximately 500 for DQA1; more than 600 for DPA1; some 470 for DPB1. The study profiled the T cell repertoires of 666 subjects by immunosequencing and related them to cytomegalovirus serostatus. Every discovery cohort repertoire had been produced on one sequencing platform. An earlier analysis of approximately 500 of the donors applied high-throughput TCR beta sequencing to assess whether each TCR beta V gene segment acted as functional or pseudogenic. The investigation overall reported the following: Correlated functional status among segregating V segments might be attributable to linkage disequilibrium, but an unknown experimental factor could not be ruled out. A total of 150 or so TCR beta chains were listed by the study as associated with cytomegalovirus. The sequencing pipeline was judged likely to have produced a cluster of highly shared sequence variants as a technical artifact. Only TCR beta chains were sequenced in this cohort, and the absence of alpha or paired-chain data limited detectable features. At a false discovery rate of 0.05, a later analysis linked some 18,000 TCR beta sequences to specific HLA alleles. A few of the identified cytomegalovirus-associated TCR beta chains were confirmed in vitro to be specific for cytomegalovirus antigens. In a later genetic analysis, fewer N-insertions in productive TCRs were reported among donors in an Asian-associated ancestry cluster than the 666-donor mean. Compared with equally common non-associated chains, HLA-associated TCR beta chains in a later analysis were more clonally expanded and had lower generation probabilities. Immune exposure information for the cohort was limited to CMV serostatus. While some public TCRs were present in many individuals, most TCR sequences turned up only very rarely across donors. HLA typing was unavailable for some donors at each locus, so association tests used only the typed subset. A later analysis reported that several top co-occurrence clusters appeared linked to parvovirus B19, influenza, CMV and Epstein-Barr virus. An association between a missense DCLRE1C variant and V-gene and J-gene trimming of TCR beta chains was found in a later genetic analysis and replicated in an independent cohort. Some IMGT-functional V segments, including TRBV6-2 and TRBV6-3, could not be told apart with the 87-base-pair reads, so those segments were excluded. The authors suggested that the approach could potentially be generalized to other disease states and immunological phenotypes. An earlier analysis of approximately 540 of the donors showed that most TCR beta V segments appeared in productive rearrangements either about 87% or about 30% of the time, which broadly matched IMGT annotations. Assigning TCR associations to individual alleles was difficult when HLA alleles, especially DR and DQ, strongly co-occurred. A further reported finding was that TCR beta sequences accurately predicted the HLA-A and HLA-B alleles for most subjects in the first cohort. The classifier was reported to diagnose cytomegalovirus status with high specificity and sensitivity in both the original and validation cohorts. A later analysis found that most CMV-associated TCR beta chains appeared HLA-restricted, with HLA associations seemingly driven largely by CMV exposure. A later analysis found that TCR association rates varied across HLA loci, with DRB1 alleles showing the most associated TCRs and HLA-C alleles the fewest. Presence/absence analyses assumed roughly uniform sequencing depth across donors, an assumption that may not hold. Because counts were too low, roughly 17 rarely observed V segments, including chromosome 9 orphons, were left out of the earlier analysis of 587 of the donors.

The cohort consisted of 650 to 700 healthy bone marrow donors. All cohort members were sampled while nominally healthy, although unrecorded immune exposures were likely present. The donor was CMV seronegative and belonged to the group of several hundred seronegative cohort members. Each donor provided a peripheral blood sample, and peripheral blood mononuclear cells were used for TCR beta sequencing. The Qiagen DNeasy Blood Extraction Kit was used to extract genomic DNA from the blood cell samples. Preparation of the library involved the immunoSEQ multiplex PCR assay. For the multiplex PCR, a mixture combining 60 forward primers for TCR Vbeta segments and 13 reverse primers for TCR Jbeta segments was used. The CDR3 region of rearranged TCR beta genes was amplified from genomic DNA with a multiplex PCR assay. Amplified TCR beta libraries were sequenced as 87-base-pair reads on the Illumina HiSeq System. As for how the authors treated the data: A later analysis tallied tens of millions of unique TCR beta chains across the 610 or so repertoires, and some 10 million of those chains were shared by two or more donors. A nearest-neighbor algorithm error-corrected the raw reads and collapsed the reads into unique sequences, merging closely related sequences to remove PCR and sequencing errors. CDR3 sequences were aligned to IMGT reference sequences to assign V, D and J gene segments. Each retained sequence needed at least a six-nucleotide match to both a V gene segment and a J gene segment. A rearrangement was called productive if the CDR3 had no stop codons and remained in frame with V and J, and every other rearrangement was called non-productive. Following IMGT convention, CDR3 was defined as the stretch from the second conserved V-encoded cysteine to the conserved J-encoded phenylalanine. The earlier analysis of more than 450 of the donors excluded sequences that lacked an unambiguous match to a single V gene segment. An earlier analysis of several hundred of the donors classified V segments as functional when productive rearrangements were above 56.7% and as segregating when the standard deviation between donors was above 5%. To diagnose cytomegalovirus status from the catalog of TCR beta chain sequences, a statistical classification framework was built. A later analysis assigned V and J genes by comparing TCR nucleotide sequences with IMGT/GENE-DB human TR gene sequences. Using the TCRdist pipeline, a later analysis assigned CDR3 sequences along with most-parsimonious VDJ recombination scenarios. In a later analysis, each TCR beta chain was defined by its CDR3 amino acid sequence together with its V-gene family, and reads without a unique V-gene family were excluded. To address suspected cross-contamination and a sequencing artifact, a later analysis removed a few hundred highly shared, low-generation-probability nucleotide sequences. For each public chain, a later analysis derived a clonal expansion index from normalized ranks of inferred template counts within each repertoire. In a later analysis, generation probabilities were computed with a VDJ recombination model fitted to out-of-frame rearrangements, and the resulting probabilities were checked against IGoR. A later analysis scored TCR-TCR, TCR-HLA and TCR-CMV co-occurrence with hypergeometric tests, applying a repertoire-size bias correction to TCR pairs. A later analysis estimated false discovery rates by permuting HLA or CMV assignments 20 times. In a later analysis, co-occurring TCRs were grouped using DBSCAN, and TCRdist sequence similarity was added for clustering within HLA-allele-positive subsets. Repertoires with fewer than 30,000 or more than 120,000 public chains, plus five repertoires with anomalous nucleotide sharing, were excluded from co-occurrence clustering. In TCRdb, the immuneACCESS table is reduced to in-frame sequences with V and J assigned. These tables do not hold every clone; where another copy was compared, an unresolved V gene accounts for under half, and the others remain unexplained. D and trimming were read from the DNA, whereas the V and J calls and clone size are those reported in that table. The sample yields hundreds of thousands of clones; approximately 82% were counted once. 0.58% of the sample is held by the ten biggest clonotypes.

Input material: PBMCs. The TCR was taken from a woman aged 40 to 50 in good health and CMV-seronegative. This chain is built from TRBV7-2 and TRBJ1-1, with TRBD1 as a weak D call on 6 bases. The DNA reads TGTGCCAGCAGCTTAGTAGGCAGGGGATCGGCTTTCTTT. This codes for CASSLVGRGSAFF.